Presented here are 23 T cell receptor beta chains from one specimen sequenced in a study of regulatory T cells in long-lasting Graves disease. Time point meaning: newly diagnosed GD, antithyroid drugs for less than 3 months. Researchers made the TCR library from RNA that was extracted from PBMCs. In building TCR beta libraries, iRepertoire HTBI primers were used together with Arm-PCR of CDR3 regions. TCRdb fed the multiplex PCR reads into MiXCR, producing one record per CDR3 protein. The profile shows over 200,000 distinct CDR3 sequences, 18% of them singletons. This material consisted of peripheral blood mononuclear cells (PBMCs), taken at new diagnosis, from a patient treated with antithyroid drugs. The receptors derive from a female donor with Graves disease.

This rearrangement joins TRBV3-2 to TRBJ2-1; the tabulated D call, TRBD1, remains unverified against the DNA. TRBV3-2 is a pseudogene segment. The CDR3 runs to 14 residues. The CDR3 loop reads CASSQGPHYNEQFF. CDR3 coding DNA: TGTGCCAGCAGCCAGGGACCCCACTACAATGAGCAGTTCTTC.

The chain combines TRBV28 with TRBJ1-1; no clear D gene. The CDR3 length is 13 residues. Deletions cut 3 bases from V and 4 bases from J, with 9 bases between. From germline, CDR1 is MDHEN and CDR2 SYDVKM. The CDR3 bases are TGTGCCAGCAGTTTGATAGATTTCACTGAAGCTTTCTTT. Protein sequence: CASSLIDFTEAFF.

This clonotype has a count of ten or more. The CDR3 DNA is TGCAGCGTTGTACACTTCACCGGGGAGCTGTTTTTT. It codes for CSVVHFTGELFF. The chain links TRBV29-1 to TRBJ2-2, with D unresolved. The ends were cut back, 4 bases at V and 4 bases at J, with 7 bases in the middle. This CDR3 has 12 amino acids. Germline CDR1 SQVTM, CDR2 ANQGSEA.

This clonotype has a count of ten or more. The rearrangement joins TRBV10-1 to TRBJ2-7; D is undetermined. The CDR3 is 13 residues long. V gave up 6 bases and J gave up 0 bases, with 9 bases separating them. Looked up from germline, CDR1 is WNHNN and CDR2 is SYGVQD (reference sequence). CDR3 bases: TGCGCCAGCAGCCCAACAAACTCCTACGAGCAGTACTTC. Its protein product is CASSPTNSYEQYF.

A word on this clonotype: A much larger clone sits a single nucleotide away, making a read error possible. The chain is built from TRBV6-2 or TRBV6-3 and TRBJ2-1; D is ambiguous. CDR3 size: 13 residues. Trimming cost V 5 bases and J 9 bases, with 14 bases left between them. Germline lookup yields CDR1 MNHEY and CDR2 SVGEGT. CDR3 residues: CASSHDLQSEQFF. The CDR3 DNA sequence: TGTGCCAGCAGTCACGACCTACAAAGTGAGCAGTTCTTC.

This clonotype has ten or more counts. This rearrangement joins TRBV11-3 to TRBJ2-3; D is tentatively TRBD1 or TRBD2 (5 bases each). Trimming cost V 7 bases and J 4 bases, with 18 bases left between them. CDR1 SGHNT and CDR2 YENEEA come from the germline V gene. The CDR3 is 15 amino acids. The CDR3 sequence is CASIRDGNSADTQYF. CDR3 nucleotide sequence: TGTGCCAGCATACGGGACGGAAATTCCGCAGATACGCAGTATTTT.

The rearrangement uses TRBV10-2 and TRBJ2-1, with TRBD2 identical over 8 bases. Germline V gene sequence: CDR1 WSHSY, CDR2 SAAADI. This CDR3 region has 11 residues. Trimming removed 11 bases from V and 4 bases from J; junction bases left unmatched: 1. The CDR3: CAVAGYNEQFF. CDR3 DNA sequence: TGCGCCGTAGCGGGATACAATGAGCAGTTCTTC.

This chain joins TRBV19 and TRBJ2-1; D may be TRBD1 or TRBD2 (5 bases each). The germline gives CDR1 LNHDA, CDR2 SQIVND (reference sequence). The CDR3 spans 13 residues. V shed 1 base and J shed 11 bases, with 12 bases lying between them. CDR3 sequence: CASSIGDWDQQFF. In nucleotides, the CDR3 is TGTGCCAGTAGTATAGGGGATTGGGACCAGCAGTTCTTC.

Ten or more counts support this clonotype. The V and J genes are TRBV30 and TRBJ2-5, with 10 bases lining up with TRBD1. The CDR3 covers 13 residues. Per germline, CDR1 GTSNPN and CDR2 SVGIG (reference sequence). J lost 4 bases, V lost 6 bases, and 5 bases had no gene match. This CDR3 reads CACTTGGPETQYF. The CDR3 coding sequence is TGTGCCTGTACGACAGGGGGCCCAGAGACCCAGTACTTC.

On this clonotype: It differs at one base from a far larger clone, so likely a read error. It is likely a read error, because the conserved phenylalanine at the end of the CDR3 is missing. The chain is built from TRBV7-2 and TRBJ2-1, with unresolved D. Trimming took 1 base from V and 5 from J, leaving 3 bases between them. The CDR3 has 12 residues. CDR1 and CDR2 from the germline V gene are SGHTA and FQGNSA. CDR3 in amino acids: CASSLVNNEQFS. Written as DNA, the CDR3 is TGTGCCAGCAGCTTAGTTAACAATGAGCAGTTCTCC.

This clonotype was counted at least ten times. This chain links TRBV12-3 or TRBV12-4 with TRBJ2-3; D uncertain. This CDR3 is built from 13 residues. The V and J ends lost 4 bases and 4 bases respectively, with 9 bases between them. CDR3 nucleotide sequence: TGTGCCAGCAGTTCTACAGCTCCAGATACGCAGTATTTT. Translated: CASSSTAPDTQYF.

This clonotype was seen ten or more times. This rearrangement joins TRBV3-1 to TRBJ2-3; the match to TRBD2 covers 8 bases. This CDR3 has 15 residues. Germline V CDR1 and CDR2: LGHDT, YNNKEL (reference sequence). Trimming cost V 6 bases and J 3 bases; bases outside gene matches: 8. CDR3 sequence reads: CASSFGRAGTDTQYF. The CDR3 DNA reads as TGTGCCAGCAGTTTCGGGAGGGCCGGTACAGATACGCAGTATTTT.

J is TRBJ2-2 and V is TRBV29-1; 8 bases line up with TRBD2. This CDR3 spans 16 amino acids. With 0 bases clipped from V and 5 bases from J, the junction kept 8 bases outside the gene matches. Germline V CDR1 and CDR2: SQVTM, ANQGSEA. The CDR3 DNA is TGCAGCGTTGAAGATCACAGCGGGAGTAGTACCGGGGAGCTGTTTTTT. Protein product: CSVEDHSGSSTGELFF.

This clonotype has a handful of counts. This chain links TRBV6-1 with TRBJ2-7; TRBD2 might be the D (6 bases). Germline CDR1 and CDR2: MNHNS and SASEGT. V was trimmed by 6 bases and J by 5 bases, leaving 23 bases between them. CDR3 length equals 16 residues. The CDR3: CASRPRLVPARNEQYF. The DNA of the CDR3 is TGTGCCAGCAGACCCCGACTAGTCCCTGCTAGGAACGAGCAGTACTTC.

The table lists this clonotype with many counts. The J gene is TRBJ2-7, the V gene TRBV11-2, with TRBD1 identical over 10 bases. V was clipped by 5 bases and J by 5 bases; unmatched bases: 3. Germline CDR1 SGHAT, CDR2 FQNNGV. The CDR3 is 13 amino acids. The CDR3 region has the DNA TGTGCCAGCAGCCCCGGGACAGGGGACGAGCAGTACTTC. It encodes CASSPGTGDEQYF.

In this sample, this clonotype turned up many times. V usage is TRBV27 and J usage is TRBJ2-7, with D possibly matching TRBD1 (5 bases). Germline loops: CDR1 MNHEY, CDR2 SMNVEV (reference sequence). The V and J ends lost 4 bases and 5 bases respectively, with 6 bases between them. CDR3 length equals 11 residues. The CDR3 bases are TGTGCCAGCAGTTCGGACAACGAGCAGTACTTC. It specifies CASSSDNEQYF.

This clonotype was observed at least ten times. The chain employs TRBV24-1 and TRBJ2-1; 11 bases are shared with TRBD2. Losses at the gene ends were 3 bases for V and 7 bases for J; bases not matched to a gene: 7. The CDR3 is 16 residues long. CDR1 KGHDR and CDR2 SFDVKD come from the germline V gene. Here the CDR3 reads CATSDPGTSGANEQFF. In DNA, the CDR3 is TGTGCCACCAGTGATCCCGGGACTAGCGGAGCTAATGAGCAGTTCTTC.

This clonotype appeared many times. The chain links TRBV4-1 to TRBJ2-5; 12 nucleotides agree with TRBD2. Germline CDR1 and CDR2: MGHRA and YSYEKL. The CDR3 extends over 18 amino acids. V lost 1 base to trimming and J lost 4 bases; unmatched junction nucleotides: 10. In DNA form, the CDR3 reads TGCGCCAGCAGCCAAGGAGGAACTAGCGGGAGGTCCCGAGAGACCCAGTACTTC. This gives the protein CASSQGGTSGRSRETQYF.

As regards this clonotype: One base separates it from a far larger clone, so it is likely a read error. The chain employs TRBV30 and TRBJ2-4; D call uncertain. The V gene's germline CDR1 is GTSNPN and CDR2 SVGIG (reference sequence). CDR3 size: 14 residues. This CDR3 reads CAWTPPRHVAEQSF. The CDR3 bases are TGTGCCTGGACCCCCCCTCGGCACGTGGCTGAGCAGTCCTTC.

The rearrangement joins TRBV7-3 to TRBJ2-1, with TRBD2 identical over 9 bases. CDR3 length: 16 amino acids. Germline lookup yields CDR1 SGHTA and CDR2 FQGTGA. Germline trimming cut 5 bases from V and 7 bases from J; bases unmatched to any gene: 12. The chain's CDR3 is CASSLTAASGMNEQFF. The CDR3 region has the DNA TGTGCCAGCAGCCTCACGGCGGCTAGCGGGATGAATGAGCAGTTCTTC.

This clonotype showed up many times. The V gene is TRBV6-1, the J gene TRBJ1-6; the D gene is possibly TRBD1 (5 bases). Germline V CDR1 and CDR2: MNHNS, SASEGT. V was pared by 6 bases and J by 5 bases, with 11 bases between. CDR3 size: 14 residues. CDR3 DNA sequence: TGTGCCAGCAGAACGGGACGGAATAATTCACCCCTCCACTTT. Amino acid sequence: CASRTGRNNSPLHF.

At least ten counts were recorded for this clonotype. The J gene is TRBJ2-3, the V gene TRBV6-2 or TRBV6-3; TRBD1 agrees at 8 bases. Germline CDR1 MNHEY, CDR2 SVGEGT. This CDR3 comprises 15 residues. The J segment lost 1 base and the V segment lost 5 bases, leaving 5 bases of the junction unmatched. In nucleotides, the CDR3 is TGTGCCAGCAGTCGCGGGACAGGAGGCACAGATACGCAGTATTTT. Its translation is CASSRGTGGTDTQYF.

This clonotype was found many times. This chain connects TRBV9 to TRBJ1-6, with D perhaps TRBD1 (5 bases). The V end was cut by 1 base, the J end by 10 bases, with 9 bases between. The V gene's germline CDR1 is SGDLS and CDR2 YYNGEE. The CDR3 is made up of 13 amino acids. CDR3 DNA sequence: TGTGCCAGCAGCGTACAGGGTGGATCACCCCTCCACTTT. Residues: CASSVQGGSPLHF.